This T cell receptor (beta chain) comes out of a study of T cell responses to AZD1222 COVID-19 vaccine. Study-wide results and limits: Targets within unmutated variant regions were reportedly found for nearly half of spike-specific TCRs. An increase in Spike-specific TCR breadth and depth was observed after two AZD1222 doses. Repertoire sampling occurred only after the peak T cell response.

The CDR3 consists of 15 residues. Germline V gives CDR1 LNHDA, CDR2 SQIVND (reference sequence). The V gene end was trimmed by 7 bases and the J gene end by 0 bases; junction bases not matched to a gene: 4. On this clone itself: Antigen: not known.

Measured with immunoSEQ multiplex PCR; TCRdb has only the in-frame clones, and not every one. Among about 99,000 clones listed, roughly nine tenths were seen once. Pooled samples include second doses given at about 4 or 12 weeks. Specimen: peripheral blood, collected 28 days after the second AZD1222 dose. The origin of this receptor is an adult who received the AZD1222 COVID-19 vaccine. The chain recombines TRBV19 with TRBJ2-1, with 9 bases identical to TRBD2. The CDR3 is CASTPTSGSYNEQFF. DNA for the CDR3: TGTGCCAGTACCCCGACTAGCGGCTCCTACAATGAGCAGTTCTTC.